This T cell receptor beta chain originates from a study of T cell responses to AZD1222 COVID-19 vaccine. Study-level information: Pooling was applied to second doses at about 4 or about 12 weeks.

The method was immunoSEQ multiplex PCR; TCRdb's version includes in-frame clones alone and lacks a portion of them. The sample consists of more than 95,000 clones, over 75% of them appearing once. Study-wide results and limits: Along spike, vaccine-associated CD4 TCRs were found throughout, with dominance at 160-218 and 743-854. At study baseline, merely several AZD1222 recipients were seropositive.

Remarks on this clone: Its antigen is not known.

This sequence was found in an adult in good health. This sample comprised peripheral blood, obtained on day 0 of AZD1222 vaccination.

The CDR3 DNA reads as TGTGCCAGCAGCTCCCCCCCACGGGACGGAGAAAAACTGTTTTTT. Protein: CASSSPPRDGEKLFF. The chain has TRBV9 and TRBJ1-4, with D perhaps matching TRBD1 (5 bases). The CDR3 consists of 15 residues. Looked up from germline, CDR1 is SGDLS and CDR2 is YYNGEE. V lost 4 bases, J lost 8 bases, and 18 bases lay in between.